This is a list of T cell receptor beta chains from one sample in a study of human T cells and chemical hapten exposure. MiXCR, run by TCRdb on the RACE reads, gives a single entry per CDR3 protein. The sample holds 350,000 to 450,000 distinct CDR3 sequences, approximately 5.1% seen once. This specimen was whole blood, taken in connection with sensitization to the hapten diphenylcyclopropenone (DPC). Receptor source: a woman in her forties or fifties with alopecia areata. Some clones in this sample may be carry-over from other donors' samples. The CDR3 runs from the conserved cysteine through the conserved F or W. D genes are given only for firm matches. Not all rows give a size; the values are once, few, many and, for expanded clones, a class.

size: .; D: .; J: TRBJ2-3; V: TRBV6-6; DNA: TGTGCCAGCAGCCACAGGCGGGGAGGCACAGATACGCAGTATTTT; CDR3: CASSHRRGGTDTQYF
size: few; D: .; J: TRBJ1-2; V: TRBV3-1; DNA: TGTGCCAGCACCAGGAGAGGGGTCGGCTACACCTTC; CDR3: CASTRRGVGYTF
size: few; D: TRBD1; J: TRBJ1-4; V: TRBV12-3/TRBV12-4; DNA: TGTGCCAGCAGTGACAGGGCTGGTGAAAAACTGTTTTTT; CDR3: CASSDRAGEKLFF
size: few; D: .; J: TRBJ1-4; V: TRBV7-2; DNA: TGTGCCAGCAGCTCCCGACAGATTAATGAAAAACTGTTTTTT; CDR3: CASSSRQINEKLFF
size: many; D: .; J: TRBJ2-1; V: TRBV6-5; DNA: TGTGCCAGCAGTTCTGGGCTCCCATCCTACAATGAGCAGTTCTTC; CDR3: CASSSGLPSYNEQFF
size: .; D: TRBD2; J: TRBJ2-1; V: TRBV6-2/TRBV6-3; DNA: TGTGCCAGCAGTTATTCACTAGCGGGCCGATACAATGAGCAGTTCTTC; CDR3: CASSYSLAGRYNEQFF
size: .; D: .; J: TRBJ2-5; V: TRBV29-1; DNA: TGCAGCGTTGGCCCGGAGGGAGGCACCCAGTACTTC; CDR3: CSVGPEGGTQYF
size: many; D: .; J: TRBJ1-2; V: TRBV10-3; DNA: TGTGCCATCATGGGGACGGTCCCCTATGGCTACACCTTC; CDR3: CAIMGTVPYGYTF
size: few; D: .; J: TRBJ2-5; V: TRBV2; DNA: TGTGCCAGCAGTGGGTCCCCCTCGTACCAAGAGACCCAGTACTTC; CDR3: CASSGSPSYQETQYF
size: .; D: .; J: TRBJ2-7; V: TRBV15; DNA: TGTGCCACCAGCCCTGAGAGGGGGTTCTACGAGCAGTACTTC; CDR3: CATSPERGFYEQYF
size: few; D: TRBD2; J: TRBJ2-7; V: TRBV12-5; DNA: TGTGCTAGCGGGACTAGCGGCACCTCCGAGCAGTACTTC; CDR3: CASGTSGTSEQYF
size: many; D: .; J: TRBJ1-3; V: TRBV9; DNA: TGTGCCAGCAGCGTAGAGGGCAGCCACTCTGGAAACACCATATATTTT; CDR3: CASSVEGSHSGNTIYF
size: few; D: TRBD1; J: TRBJ1-5; V: TRBV2; DNA: TGTGCCAGCAGTCTGGACAGGGGGGTTGGACATAGCAATCAGCCCCAGCATTTT; CDR3: CASSLDRGVGHSNQPQHF
size: few; D: .; J: TRBJ1-1; V: TRBV5-1; DNA: TGCGCCAGCAGCTCTAACGCCGGGGGCGGTAGCGCTGAAGCTTTCTTT; CDR3: CASSSNAGGGSAEAFF
size: few; D: TRBD1; J: TRBJ1-5; V: TRBV7-3; DNA: TGTGCCAGCAGCTCGGCCTCTTCGACAGGGGTAGAGGGCAATCAGCCCCAGCATTTT; CDR3: CASSSASSTGVEGNQPQHF
size: many; D: .; J: TRBJ2-7; V: TRBV7-6; DNA: TGTGCCAGCAGCTTAAATAGTATTATGGATTCGGAGCAGTACTTC; CDR3: CASSLNSIMDSEQYF
size: many; D: TRBD2; J: TRBJ2-3; V: TRBV6-5; DNA: TGTGCCAGCAGTTACTCGACTAGCGGGGGGAAAGGCACAGATACGCAGTATTTT; CDR3: CASSYSTSGGKGTDTQYF
size: few; D: TRBD1; J: TRBJ1-1; V: TRBV12-3/TRBV12-4; DNA: TGTGCCAGCAGTTTTTCCAGGGGGCTTACTGAAGCTTTCTTT; CDR3: CASSFSRGLTEAFF
size: .; D: TRBD1; J: TRBJ2-3; V: TRBV7-2; DNA: TGTGCCAGCAGCCCTCTACAGGGGGCGCTTGATACGCAGTATTTT; CDR3: CASSPLQGALDTQYF
size: few; D: TRBD1; J: TRBJ1-2; V: TRBV6-1; DNA: TGTGCCAGCATAACAGGGGAGGGCTATGGCTACACCTTC; CDR3: CASITGEGYGYTF
size: many; D: .; J: TRBJ2-6; V: TRBV28; DNA: TGTGCCAGCAGTTTATCGGGGTCTGGGGCCAACGTCCTGACTTTC; CDR3: CASSLSGSGANVLTF
size: many; D: TRBD1; J: TRBJ2-1; V: TRBV7-9; DNA: TGTGCCAGCAGCCTAGGGGACAGCAATGAGCAGTTCTTC; CDR3: CASSLGDSNEQFF
size: many; D: TRBD1; J: TRBJ2-1; V: TRBV7-2; DNA: TGTGCCAGCAGCTATTCGACAGGGCTTGGGGAGCAGTTCTTC; CDR3: CASSYSTGLGEQFF
size: .; D: TRBD2; J: TRBJ2-2; V: TRBV12-3/TRBV12-4; DNA: TGTGCCAGCAGTTTAGGCGGGGGGGCCGGAGGCACCGGGGAGCTGTTTTTT; CDR3: CASSLGGGAGGTGELFF
size: many; D: TRBD2; J: TRBJ2-1; V: TRBV25-1; DNA: TGTGCCAGCAGTGTGGCTAGCGGCAACAATGAGCAGTTCTTC; CDR3: CASSVASGNNEQFF
size: many; D: .; J: TRBJ2-3; V: TRBV4-3; DNA: TGCGCCAGCAGCCTCCATCCAGGCGTTAGCACAGATACGCAGTATTTT; CDR3: CASSLHPGVSTDTQYF
size: many; D: TRBD2; J: TRBJ2-5; V: TRBV7-2; DNA: TGTGCCAGCAGCTCCGTAATAGCGGGGGGCCAGTACTTC; CDR3: CASSSVIAGGQYF
size: many; D: .; J: TRBJ2-7; V: TRBV29-1; DNA: TGCAGCGTTGAAGGTGGGACACGGTACGAGCAGTACTTC; CDR3: CSVEGGTRYEQYF
size: many; D: TRBD1; J: TRBJ2-7; V: TRBV27; DNA: TGTGCCAGCGGGGACAGGAGCTACGAGCAGTACTTC; CDR3: CASGDRSYEQYF
size: few; D: TRBD2; J: TRBJ2-7; V: TRBV7-9; DNA: TGTGCCAGCAGTCAATACAGCGGGAGGGGGACCTACGAGCAGTACTTC; CDR3: CASSQYSGRGTYEQYF
size: few; D: .; J: TRBJ2-7; V: TRBV6-5; DNA: TGTGCCAGCAGCTCCCCTCCGTTAGACGAGCAGTACTTC; CDR3: CASSSPPLDEQYF
size: many; D: TRBD1; J: TRBJ1-6; V: TRBV10-3; DNA: TGTGCCATCAGCACAGGGGGATCGAATTCACCCCTCCACTTT; CDR3: CAISTGGSNSPLHF
size: few; D: .; J: TRBJ2-3; V: TRBV6-6; DNA: TGTGCCAGCAGTTTAGGGGTCAAGACAGATACGCAGTATTTT; CDR3: CASSLGVKTDTQYF
size: many; D: .; J: TRBJ1-5; V: TRBV12-3/TRBV12-4; DNA: TGTGCCAGCAGTTTAGCAGGGGGGTTGGGCAATCAGCCCCAGCATTTT; CDR3: CASSLAGGLGNQPQHF
size: few; D: TRBD2; J: TRBJ2-7; V: TRBV5-1; DNA: TGCGCCAGCAGAGGTGTAGCGGGGGCCTACGAGCAGTACTTC; CDR3: CASRGVAGAYEQYF
size: many; D: .; J: TRBJ2-5; V: TRBV5-1; DNA: TGCGCCAGCAGCCGCGAAGGGACTCCCACTCCAGGGGAGACCCAGTACTTC; CDR3: CASSREGTPTPGETQYF
size: many; D: TRBD2; J: TRBJ2-1; V: TRBV10-3; DNA: TGTGCCGCATTGACTAGCTTCAATGAGCAGTTCTTC; CDR3: CAALTSFNEQFF
size: few; D: .; J: TRBJ1-5; V: TRBV12-3/TRBV12-4; DNA: TGTGCCAGCAGCCTAGCTCAGGGCTTCAATCAGCCCCAGCATTTT; CDR3: CASSLAQGFNQPQHF
size: .; D: TRBD1; J: TRBJ1-1; V: TRBV3-1; DNA: TGTGCCAGCACCCTAGGCGCAGGGGGGGACACTGAAGCTTTCTTT; CDR3: CASTLGAGGDTEAFF
size: many; D: .; J: TRBJ2-3; V: TRBV29-1; DNA: TGCAGCGTTGAAAGGGGCTTTACAGATACGCAGTATTTT; CDR3: CSVERGFTDTQYF
size: few; D: .; J: TRBJ1-4; V: TRBV18; DNA: TGTGCCAGCTCACCTGACATCTCCCCAGCAACTAATGAAAAACTGTTTTTT; CDR3: CASSPDISPATNEKLFF
size: .; D: .; J: TRBJ2-7; V: TRBV27; DNA: TGTGCCAGCAGTTTAATAGGGGAGGAGAACTACGAGCAGTACTTC; CDR3: CASSLIGEENYEQYF
size: many; D: TRBD2; J: TRBJ2-3; V: TRBV7-2; DNA: TGTGCCAGCAGCTTAGCGCCTAGCGGGAGACATACACAGTATTTT; CDR3: CASSLAPSGRHTQYF
size: many; D: .; J: TRBJ2-7; V: TRBV7-9; DNA: TGTGCCAGCAGCTCAACCACAGAGCCAGGTTCCTACGAGCAGTACTTC; CDR3: CASSSTTEPGSYEQYF
size: .; D: .; J: TRBJ1-4; V: TRBV6-5; DNA: TGTGCCAGCAAGAATTCTCCGGGGACCCGCTCTGAAAAACTGTTTTTT; CDR3: CASKNSPGTRSEKLFF
size: many; D: TRBD1; J: TRBJ2-3; V: TRBV6-1; DNA: TGTGCCAGCAGTCGAGCCGGACAGGGGGCTACAGATACGCAGTATTTT; CDR3: CASSRAGQGATDTQYF
size: few; D: .; J: TRBJ1-6; V: TRBV25-1; DNA: TGTGCCAGCAGTGAAACGGGCAGTATGGGAGGATCCCTCCACTTT; CDR3: CASSETGSMGGSLHF
size: few; D: .; J: TRBJ2-1; V: TRBV6-5; DNA: TGTGCCAGCAGTTACTCGACCGGGGACACTTACAATGAGCAGTTCTTC; CDR3: CASSYSTGDTYNEQFF
size: many; D: .; J: TRBJ1-5; V: TRBV12-3/TRBV12-4; DNA: TGTGCCAGCAGCCCTAATAGGGAACGCAATCAGCCCCAGCATTTT; CDR3: CASSPNRERNQPQHF
size: few; D: .; J: TRBJ2-7; V: TRBV25-1; DNA: TGTGCCAGCAGGGTGGGGTTCGAGCAGTACTTC; CDR3: CASRVGFEQYF